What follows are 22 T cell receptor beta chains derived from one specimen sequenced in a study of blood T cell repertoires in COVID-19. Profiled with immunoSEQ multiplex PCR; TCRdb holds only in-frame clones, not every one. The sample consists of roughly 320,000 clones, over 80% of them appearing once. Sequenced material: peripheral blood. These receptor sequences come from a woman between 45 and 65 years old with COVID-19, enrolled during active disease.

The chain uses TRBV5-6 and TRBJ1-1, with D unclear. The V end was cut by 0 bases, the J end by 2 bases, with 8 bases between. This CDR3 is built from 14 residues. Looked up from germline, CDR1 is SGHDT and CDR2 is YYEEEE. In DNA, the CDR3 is TGTGCCAGCAGCTTGGTCCAGCGAAACACTGAAGCTTTCTTT. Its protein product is CASSLVQRNTEAFF.

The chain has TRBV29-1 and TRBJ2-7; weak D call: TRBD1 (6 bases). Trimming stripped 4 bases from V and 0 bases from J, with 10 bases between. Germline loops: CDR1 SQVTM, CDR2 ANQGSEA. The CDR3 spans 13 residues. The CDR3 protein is CSVARDNSYEQYF. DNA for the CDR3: TGCAGCGTTGCCCGGGACAACTCCTACGAGCAGTACTTC.

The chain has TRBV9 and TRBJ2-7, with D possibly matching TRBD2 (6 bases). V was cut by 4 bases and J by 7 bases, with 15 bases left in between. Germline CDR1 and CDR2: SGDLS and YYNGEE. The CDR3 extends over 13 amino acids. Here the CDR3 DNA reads TGTGCCAGCAGCAGTCGACTAGAGGGGGAGCAGTACTTC. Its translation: CASSSRLEGEQYF.

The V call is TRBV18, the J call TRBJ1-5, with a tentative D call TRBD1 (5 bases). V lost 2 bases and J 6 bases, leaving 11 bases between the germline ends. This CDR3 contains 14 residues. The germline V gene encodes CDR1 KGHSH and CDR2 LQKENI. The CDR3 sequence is CASSPSRVGQPQHF. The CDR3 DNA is TGTGCCAGCTCACCATCCAGGGTTGGTCAGCCCCAGCATTTT.

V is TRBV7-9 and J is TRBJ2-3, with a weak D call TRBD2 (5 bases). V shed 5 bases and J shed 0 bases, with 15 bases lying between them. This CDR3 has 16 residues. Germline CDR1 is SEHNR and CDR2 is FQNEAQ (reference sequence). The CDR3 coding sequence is TGTGCCAGCAGCCTATCTCGGGAAAGTAGCACAGATACGCAGTATTTT. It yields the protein CASSLSRESSTDTQYF.

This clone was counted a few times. The chain's CDR3 is CASSRTGGGDSNQPQHF. The CDR3 DNA reads as TGTGCCAGCAGCAGGACAGGGGGCGGCGATAGCAATCAGCCCCAGCATTTT. The chain is built from TRBV7-2 and TRBJ1-5, with 11 bases lining up with TRBD1. This CDR3 is built from 17 residues. V lost 5 bases and J lost 0; bases outside the gene matches: 6. Looked up from germline, CDR1 is SGHTA and CDR2 is FQGNSA.

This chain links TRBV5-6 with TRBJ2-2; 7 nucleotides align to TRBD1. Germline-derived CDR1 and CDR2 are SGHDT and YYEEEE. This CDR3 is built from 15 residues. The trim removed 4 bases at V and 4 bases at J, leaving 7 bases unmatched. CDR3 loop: CASSTTGISTGELFF. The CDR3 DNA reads TGTGCCAGCAGCACGACAGGGATCAGCACCGGGGAGCTGTTTTTT.

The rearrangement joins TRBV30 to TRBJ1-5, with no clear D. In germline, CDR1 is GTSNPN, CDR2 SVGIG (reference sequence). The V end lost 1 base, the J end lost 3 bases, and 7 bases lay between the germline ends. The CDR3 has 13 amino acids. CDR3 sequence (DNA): TGTGCCTGGAGTGGTAACTCCAATCAGCCCCAGCATTTT. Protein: CAWSGNSNQPQHF.

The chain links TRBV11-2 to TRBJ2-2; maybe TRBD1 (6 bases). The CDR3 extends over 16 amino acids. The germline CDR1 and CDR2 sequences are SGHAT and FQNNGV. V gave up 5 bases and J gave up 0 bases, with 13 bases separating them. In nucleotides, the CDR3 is TGTGCCAGCAGCCTCAACAGGGAAGCGAACACCGGGGAGCTGTTTTTT. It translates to CASSLNREANTGELFF.

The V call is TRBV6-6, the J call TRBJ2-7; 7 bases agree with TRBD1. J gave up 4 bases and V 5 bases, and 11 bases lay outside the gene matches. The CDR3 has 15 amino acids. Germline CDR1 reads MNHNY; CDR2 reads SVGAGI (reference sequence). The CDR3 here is CASSDAGTALYEQYF. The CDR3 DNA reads TGTGCCAGCAGTGACGCTGGGACAGCCCTATACGAGCAGTACTTC.

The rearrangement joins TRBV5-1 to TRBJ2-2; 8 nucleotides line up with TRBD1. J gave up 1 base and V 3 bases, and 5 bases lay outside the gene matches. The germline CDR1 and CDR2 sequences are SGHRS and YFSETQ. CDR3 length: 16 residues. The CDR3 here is CASSSTGTGNTGELFF. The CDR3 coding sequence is TGCGCCAGCAGCTCGACCGGGACAGGGAACACCGGGGAGCTGTTTTTT. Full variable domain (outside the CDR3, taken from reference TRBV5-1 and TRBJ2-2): KAGVTQTPRYLIKTRGQQVTLSCSPISGHRSVSWYQQTPGQGLQFLFEYFSETQRNKGNFPGRFSGRQFSNSRSEMNVSTLELGDSALYLCASSSTGTGNTGELFFGEGSRLTVL.

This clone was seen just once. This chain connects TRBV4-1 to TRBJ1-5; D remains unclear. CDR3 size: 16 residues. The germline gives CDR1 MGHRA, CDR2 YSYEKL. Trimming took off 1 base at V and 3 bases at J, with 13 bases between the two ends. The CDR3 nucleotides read TGCGCCAGCAGCCAAGTCGTAGAAGCCGTCAATCAGCCCCAGCATTTT. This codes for CASSQVVEAVNQPQHF.

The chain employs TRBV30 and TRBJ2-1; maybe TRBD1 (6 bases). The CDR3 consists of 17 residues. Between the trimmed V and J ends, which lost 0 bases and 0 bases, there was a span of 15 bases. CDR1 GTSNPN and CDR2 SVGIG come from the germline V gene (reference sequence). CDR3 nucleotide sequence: TGTGCCTGGAGTGTACAGGGCGGGTTGAGCTCCTACAATGAGCAGTTCTTC. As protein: CAWSVQGGLSSYNEQFF.

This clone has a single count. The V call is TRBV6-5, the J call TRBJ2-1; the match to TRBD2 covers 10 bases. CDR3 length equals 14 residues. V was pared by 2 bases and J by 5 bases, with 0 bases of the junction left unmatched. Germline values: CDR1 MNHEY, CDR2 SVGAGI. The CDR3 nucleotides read TGTGCCAGCAGTTACGGGACTAGCGACAATGAGCAGTTCTTC. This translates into CASSYGTSDNEQFF.

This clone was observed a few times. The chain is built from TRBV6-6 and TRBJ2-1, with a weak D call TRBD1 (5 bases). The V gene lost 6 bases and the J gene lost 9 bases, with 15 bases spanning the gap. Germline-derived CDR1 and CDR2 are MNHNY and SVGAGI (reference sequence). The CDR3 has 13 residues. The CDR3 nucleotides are TGTGCCAGCAGCCCCCAAGGGGTGGTTGAGCAGTTCTTC. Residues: CASSPQGVVEQFF.

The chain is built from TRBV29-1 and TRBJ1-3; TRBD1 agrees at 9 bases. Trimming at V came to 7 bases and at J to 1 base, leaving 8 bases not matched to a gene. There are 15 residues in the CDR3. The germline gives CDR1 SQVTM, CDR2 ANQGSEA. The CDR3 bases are TGCAGCGCCCGGACAGGGGACATTTCTGGAAACACCATATATTTT. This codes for CSARTGDISGNTIYF.

The CDR3 region is CASSLGSGTSGSYEQFF. As DNA, the CDR3 is TGTGCCAGCAGCTTAGGATCTGGGACTAGCGGGAGCTATGAGCAGTTCTTC. The chain is built from TRBV7-2 and TRBJ2-1; 14 nucleotides agree with TRBD2. J lost 8 bases, V lost 1 base, and 7 bases had no gene match. CDR1 is SGHTA and CDR2 is FQGNSA in the germline V gene. The CDR3 consists of 17 residues.

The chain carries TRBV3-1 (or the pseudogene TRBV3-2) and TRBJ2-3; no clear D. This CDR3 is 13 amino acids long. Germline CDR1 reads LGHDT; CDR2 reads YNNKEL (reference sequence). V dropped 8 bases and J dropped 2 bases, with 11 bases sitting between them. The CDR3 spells CASGRFSTDTQYF. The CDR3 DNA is TGTGCCAGCGGTCGGTTCTCCACAGATACGCAGTATTTT.

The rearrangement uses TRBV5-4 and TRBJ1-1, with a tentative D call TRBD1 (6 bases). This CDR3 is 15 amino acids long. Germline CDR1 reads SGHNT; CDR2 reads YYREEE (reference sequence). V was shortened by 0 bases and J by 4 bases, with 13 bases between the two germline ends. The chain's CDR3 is CASSLALGRGTEAFF. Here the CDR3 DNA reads TGTGCCAGCAGCTTGGCCCTCGGCAGGGGCACTGAAGCTTTCTTT.

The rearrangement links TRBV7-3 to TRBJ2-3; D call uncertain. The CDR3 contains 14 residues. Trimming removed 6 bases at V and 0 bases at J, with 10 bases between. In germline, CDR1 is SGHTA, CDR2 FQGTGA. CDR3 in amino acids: CASSPTLSTDTQYF. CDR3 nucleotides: TGTGCCAGCAGTCCTACCCTAAGCACAGATACGCAGTATTTT. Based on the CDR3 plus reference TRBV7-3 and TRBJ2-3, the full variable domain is GAGVSQTPSNKVTEKGKYVELRCDPISGHTALYWYRQSLGQGPEFLIYFQGTGAADDSGLPNDRFFAVRPEGSVSTLKIQRTERGDSAVYLCASSPTLSTDTQYFGPGTRLTVL.

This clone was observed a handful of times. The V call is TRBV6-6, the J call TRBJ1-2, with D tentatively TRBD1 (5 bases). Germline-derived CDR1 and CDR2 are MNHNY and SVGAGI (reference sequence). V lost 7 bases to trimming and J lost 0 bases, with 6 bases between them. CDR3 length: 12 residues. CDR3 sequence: CASTGTNYGYTF. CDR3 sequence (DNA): TGTGCCAGCACAGGGACTAACTATGGCTACACCTTC.

In DNA form, the CDR3 reads TGCGCCAGCAGCACAGGGGGGAAGGTCTACGAGCAGTACTTC. As protein: CASSTGGKVYEQYF. The chain links TRBV5-1 to TRBJ2-7; 8 nucleotides line up with TRBD1. V shed 4 bases, J shed 3 bases, and the junction held 6 bases outside the gene matches. The CDR3 runs 14 residues. Germline CDR1 SGHRS, CDR2 YFSETQ.